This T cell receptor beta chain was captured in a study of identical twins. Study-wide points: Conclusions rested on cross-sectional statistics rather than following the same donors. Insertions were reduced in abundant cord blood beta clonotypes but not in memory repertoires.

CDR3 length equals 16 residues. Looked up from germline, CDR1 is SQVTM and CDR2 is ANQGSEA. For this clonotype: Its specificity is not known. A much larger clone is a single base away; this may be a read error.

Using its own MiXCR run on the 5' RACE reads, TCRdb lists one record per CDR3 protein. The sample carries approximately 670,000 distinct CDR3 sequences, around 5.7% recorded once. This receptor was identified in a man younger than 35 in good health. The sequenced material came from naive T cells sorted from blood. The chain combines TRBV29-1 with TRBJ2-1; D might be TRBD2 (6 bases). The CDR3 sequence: CSVESQAGSSYYEQFF. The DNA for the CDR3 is TGCAGCGTTGAAAGTCAGGCCGGGAGCTCCTACTATGAGCAGTTCTTC.